The clone carrying this T cell receptor (beta chain) showed up many times. Its specificity is not known. The CDR3 is made up of 14 amino acids. CDR1 is SGHDT, CDR2 YYEEEE, per germline. V lost 0 bases and J 4 bases, leaving 10 bases between the germline ends. The data are from a study of T cells after yellow fever vaccination. Looking at the study overall: Any fraction with a low cell number was prepared using SMART-Seq v4 Ultra Low Input. Study-level results: Only a small proportion of the clonotypes turned up in both the CD4 and the CD8 compartments, likely arising from convergent recombination. Subsequent to the booster, the majority of primary-vaccination clones reappeared (around 96% CD4, 70% to 90% CD8).

The authors made TCR cDNA by 5'RACE template switching, adding a universal primer site and UMIs. MiXCR, run by TCRdb on the 5' RACE reads, gives a single entry per CDR3 protein. The sample lists some 300,000 distinct CDR3 sequences; around 3.6% were seen once. This receptor was identified in a man aged 18 to 29 who received the YFV17D yellow fever vaccine. This chain connects TRBV5-6 to TRBJ1-1; D might be TRBD1 (6 bases). This sample comprised PBMCs, obtained on the day of the yellow fever booster vaccination. The CDR3 DNA follows: TGTGCCAGCAGCTTGGGAGGGGGTCGCACTGAAGCTTTCTTT. It yields the protein CASSLGGGRTEAFF.